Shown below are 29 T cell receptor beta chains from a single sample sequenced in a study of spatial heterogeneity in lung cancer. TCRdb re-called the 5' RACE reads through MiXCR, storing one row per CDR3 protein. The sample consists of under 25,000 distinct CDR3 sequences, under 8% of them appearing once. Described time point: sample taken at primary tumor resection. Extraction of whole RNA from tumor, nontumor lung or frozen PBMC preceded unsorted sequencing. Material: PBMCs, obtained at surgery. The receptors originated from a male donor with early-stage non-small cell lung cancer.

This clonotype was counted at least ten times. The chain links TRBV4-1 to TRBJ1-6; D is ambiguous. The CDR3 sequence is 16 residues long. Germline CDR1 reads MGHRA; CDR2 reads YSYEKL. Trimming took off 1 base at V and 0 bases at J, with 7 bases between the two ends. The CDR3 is CASSQVQFSYNSPLHF. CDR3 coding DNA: TGCGCCAGCAGCCAAGTTCAGTTCTCCTATAATTCACCCCTCCACTTT.

DNA of the CDR3: TGTGCCAGCAGACCGACTTGGACCGGGGAGCTGTTTTTT. Encoded protein: CASRPTWTGELFF. The chain uses TRBV6-5 and TRBJ2-2; D remains unclear. With 6 bases removed from V and 5 bases from J, the gap between germline ends came to 10 bases. Germline lookup yields CDR1 MNHEY and CDR2 SVGAGI. CDR3 length: 13 residues.

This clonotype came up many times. The CDR3 region is CASSRQVTGELFF. DNA of the CDR3: TGTGCCAGCAGTCGACAGGTCACCGGGGAGCTGTTTTTT. The chain employs TRBV2 and TRBJ2-2; tentatively, D is TRBD1 (6 bases). Trimming took off 5 bases at V and 4 bases at J, with 8 bases between the two ends. The CDR3 sequence is 13 residues long. Germline CDR1 reads SNHLY; CDR2 reads FYNNEI.

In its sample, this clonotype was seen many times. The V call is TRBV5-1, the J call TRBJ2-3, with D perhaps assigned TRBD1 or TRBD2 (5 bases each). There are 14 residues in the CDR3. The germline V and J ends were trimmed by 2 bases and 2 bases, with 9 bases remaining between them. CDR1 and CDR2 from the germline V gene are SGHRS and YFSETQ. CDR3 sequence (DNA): TGCGCCAGCAGCTTAGGGACCTACACAGATACGCAGTATTTT. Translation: CASSLGTYTDTQYF.

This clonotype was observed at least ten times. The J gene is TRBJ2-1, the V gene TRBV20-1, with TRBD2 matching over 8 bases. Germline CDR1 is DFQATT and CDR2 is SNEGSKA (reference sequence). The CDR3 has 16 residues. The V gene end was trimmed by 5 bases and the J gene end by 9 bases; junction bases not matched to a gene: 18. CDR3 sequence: CSAGPGLAGVSSEQFF. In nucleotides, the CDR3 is TGCAGTGCTGGCCCCGGACTAGCTGGAGTCAGTAGTGAGCAGTTCTTC.

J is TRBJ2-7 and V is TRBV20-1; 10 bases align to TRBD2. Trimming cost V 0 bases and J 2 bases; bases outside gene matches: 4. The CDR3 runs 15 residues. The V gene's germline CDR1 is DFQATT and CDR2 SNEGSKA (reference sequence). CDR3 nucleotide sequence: TGCAGTGCTAGAGATTGGGGACTAGCGACCTACGAGCAGTACTTC. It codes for CSARDWGLATYEQYF.

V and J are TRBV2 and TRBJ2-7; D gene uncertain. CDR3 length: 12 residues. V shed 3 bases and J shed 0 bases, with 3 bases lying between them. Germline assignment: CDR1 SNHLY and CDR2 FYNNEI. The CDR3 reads CASSDFSYEQYF. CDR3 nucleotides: TGTGCCAGCAGTGACTTCTCCTACGAGCAGTACTTC. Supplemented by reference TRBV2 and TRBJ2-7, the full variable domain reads EPEVTQTPSHQVTQMGQEVILRCVPISNHLYFYWYRQILGQKVEFLVSFYNNEISEKSEIFDDQFSVERPDGSNFTLKIRSTKLEDSAMYFCASSDFSYEQYFGPGTRLTVT.

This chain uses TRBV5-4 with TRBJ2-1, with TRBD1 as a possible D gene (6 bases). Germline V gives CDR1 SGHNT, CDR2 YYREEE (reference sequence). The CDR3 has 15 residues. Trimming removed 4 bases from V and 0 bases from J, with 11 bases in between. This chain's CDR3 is CASSPTGSSYNEQFF. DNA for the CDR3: TGTGCCAGCAGCCCCACAGGGAGCTCCTACAATGAGCAGTTCTTC.

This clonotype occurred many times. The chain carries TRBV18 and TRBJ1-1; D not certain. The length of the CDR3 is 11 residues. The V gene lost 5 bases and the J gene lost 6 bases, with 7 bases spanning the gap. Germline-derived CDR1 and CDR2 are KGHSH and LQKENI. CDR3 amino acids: CASSTSSEAFF. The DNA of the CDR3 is TGTGCCAGCTCAACAAGTTCTGAAGCTTTCTTT. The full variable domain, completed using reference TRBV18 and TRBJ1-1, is NAGVMQNPRHLVRRRGQEARLRCSPMKGHSHVYWYRQLPEEGLKFMVYLQKENIIDESGMPKERFSAEFPKEGPSILRIQQVVRGDSAAYFCASSTSSEAFFGQGTRLTVV.

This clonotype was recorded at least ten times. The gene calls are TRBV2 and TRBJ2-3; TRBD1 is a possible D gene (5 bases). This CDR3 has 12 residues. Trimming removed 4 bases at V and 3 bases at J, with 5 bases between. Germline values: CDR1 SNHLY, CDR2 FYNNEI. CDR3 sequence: CASSAGTDTQYF. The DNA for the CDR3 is TGTGCCAGCAGTGCAGGGACAGATACGCAGTATTTT.

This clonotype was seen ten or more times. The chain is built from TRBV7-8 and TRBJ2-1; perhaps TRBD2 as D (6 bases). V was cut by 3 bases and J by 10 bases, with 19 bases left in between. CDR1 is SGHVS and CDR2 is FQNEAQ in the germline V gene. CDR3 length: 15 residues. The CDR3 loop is CASSLEGVSSEEQFF. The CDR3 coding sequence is TGTGCCAGCAGCTTGGAGGGAGTCTCCTCTGAGGAGCAGTTCTTC.

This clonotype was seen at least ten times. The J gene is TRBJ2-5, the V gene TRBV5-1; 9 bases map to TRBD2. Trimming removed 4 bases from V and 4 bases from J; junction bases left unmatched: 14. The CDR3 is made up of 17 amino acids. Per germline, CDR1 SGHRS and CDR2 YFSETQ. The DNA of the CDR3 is TGCGCCAGCAGCCCCGGGAGCCGCGGGAGGGCCCGAGAGACCCAGTACTTC. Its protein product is CASSPGSRGRARETQYF. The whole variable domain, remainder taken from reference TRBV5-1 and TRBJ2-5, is KAGVTQTPRYLIKTRGQQVTLSCSPISGHRSVSWYQQTPGQGLQFLFEYFSETQRNKGNFPGRFSGRQFSNSRSEMNVSTLELGDSALYLCASSPGSRGRARETQYFGPGTRLLVL.

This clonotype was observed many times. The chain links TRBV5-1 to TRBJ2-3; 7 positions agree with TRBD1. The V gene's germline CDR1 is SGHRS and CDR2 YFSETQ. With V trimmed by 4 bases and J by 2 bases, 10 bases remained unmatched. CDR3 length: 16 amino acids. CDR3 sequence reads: CASSALGTAITDTQYF. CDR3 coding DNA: TGCGCCAGCAGCGCGCTTGGGACAGCGATCACAGATACGCAGTATTTT.

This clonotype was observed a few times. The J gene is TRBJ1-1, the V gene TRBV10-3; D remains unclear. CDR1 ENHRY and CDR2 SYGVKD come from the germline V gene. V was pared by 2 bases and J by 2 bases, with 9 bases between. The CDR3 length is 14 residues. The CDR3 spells CAISENWENTEAFF. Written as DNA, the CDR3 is TGTGCCATCAGTGAGAACTGGGAAAACACTGAAGCTTTCTTT.

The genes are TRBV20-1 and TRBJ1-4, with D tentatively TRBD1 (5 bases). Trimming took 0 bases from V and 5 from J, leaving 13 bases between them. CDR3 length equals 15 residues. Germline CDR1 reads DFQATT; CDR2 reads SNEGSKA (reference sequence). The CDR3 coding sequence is TGCAGTGCTAGAGATATCGGGGGTACGAATGAAAAACTGTTTTTT. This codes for CSARDIGGTNEKLFF.

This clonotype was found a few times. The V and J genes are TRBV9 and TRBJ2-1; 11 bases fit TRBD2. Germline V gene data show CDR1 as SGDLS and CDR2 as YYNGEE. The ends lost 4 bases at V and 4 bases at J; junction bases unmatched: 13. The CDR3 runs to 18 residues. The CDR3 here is CASSPRTSGSTSYNEQFF. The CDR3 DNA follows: TGTGCCAGCAGCCCCCGGACTAGCGGGTCGACCTCATACAATGAGCAGTTCTTC.

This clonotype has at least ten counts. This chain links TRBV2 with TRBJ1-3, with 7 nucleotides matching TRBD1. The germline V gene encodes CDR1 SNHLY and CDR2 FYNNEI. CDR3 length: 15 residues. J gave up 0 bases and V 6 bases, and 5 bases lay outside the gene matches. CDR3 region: CASRGRDSSGNTIYF. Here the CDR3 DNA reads TGTGCCAGCAGGGGCCGGGACAGCTCTGGAAACACCATATATTTT.

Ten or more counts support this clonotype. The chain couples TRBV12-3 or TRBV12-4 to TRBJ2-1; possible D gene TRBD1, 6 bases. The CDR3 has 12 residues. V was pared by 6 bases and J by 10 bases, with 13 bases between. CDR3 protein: CASSSNGQEQFF. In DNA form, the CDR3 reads TGTGCCAGCAGCTCGAACGGACAGGAGCAGTTCTTC.

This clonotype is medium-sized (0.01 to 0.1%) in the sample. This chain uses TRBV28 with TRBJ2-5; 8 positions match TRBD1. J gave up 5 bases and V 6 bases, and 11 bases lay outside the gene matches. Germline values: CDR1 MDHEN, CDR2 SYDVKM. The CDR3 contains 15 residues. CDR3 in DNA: TGTGCCAGCAGCAACTCAGGGGGCGTCGGGGAGACCCAGTACTTC. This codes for CASSNSGGVGETQYF. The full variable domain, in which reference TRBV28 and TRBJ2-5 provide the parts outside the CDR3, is DVKVTQSSRYLVKRTGEKVFLECVQDMDHENMFWYRQDPGLGLRLIYFSYDVKMKEKGDIPEGYSVSREKKERFSLILESASTNQTSMYLCASSNSGGVGETQYFGPGTRLLVL.

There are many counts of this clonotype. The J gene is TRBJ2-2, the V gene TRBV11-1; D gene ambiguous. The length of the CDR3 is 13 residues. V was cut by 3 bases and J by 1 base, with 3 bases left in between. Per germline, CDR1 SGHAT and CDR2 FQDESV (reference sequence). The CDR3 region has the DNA TGTGCCAGCAGCTTCCAGAACACCGGGGAGCTGTTTTTT. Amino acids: CASSFQNTGELFF.

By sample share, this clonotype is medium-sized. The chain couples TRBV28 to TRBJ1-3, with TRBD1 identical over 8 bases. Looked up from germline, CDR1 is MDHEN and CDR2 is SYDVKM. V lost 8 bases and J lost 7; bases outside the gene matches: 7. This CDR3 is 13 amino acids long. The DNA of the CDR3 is TGTGCCAGCTCTCGACAGGGGCCCAACACCATATATTTT. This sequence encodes CASSRQGPNTIYF.

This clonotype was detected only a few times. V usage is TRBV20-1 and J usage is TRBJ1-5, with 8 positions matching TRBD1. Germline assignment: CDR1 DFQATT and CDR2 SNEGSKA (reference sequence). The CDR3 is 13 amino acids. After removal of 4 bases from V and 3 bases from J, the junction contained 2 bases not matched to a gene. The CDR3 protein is CSATTGVNQPQHF. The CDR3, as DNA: TGCAGTGCTACGACAGGGGTCAATCAGCCCCAGCATTTT.

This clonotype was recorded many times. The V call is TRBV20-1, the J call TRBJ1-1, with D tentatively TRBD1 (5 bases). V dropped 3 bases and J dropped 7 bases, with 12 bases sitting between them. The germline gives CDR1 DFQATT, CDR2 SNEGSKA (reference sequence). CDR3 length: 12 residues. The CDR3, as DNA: TGCAGTGCTAGCCCAGGGCAGCTTGAAGCTTTCTTT. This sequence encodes CSASPGQLEAFF.

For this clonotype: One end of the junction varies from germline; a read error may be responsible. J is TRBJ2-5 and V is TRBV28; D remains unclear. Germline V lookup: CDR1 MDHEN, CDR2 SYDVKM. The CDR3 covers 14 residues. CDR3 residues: CASGFVEVRETQYF. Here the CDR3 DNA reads TGTGCCAGCGGTTTCGTAGAGGTTCGAGAGACCCAGTACTTC. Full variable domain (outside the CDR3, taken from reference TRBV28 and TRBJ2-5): DVKVTQSSRYLVKRTGEKVFLECVQDMDHENMFWYRQDPGLGLRLIYFSYDVKMKEKGDIPEGYSVSREKKERFSLILESASTNQTSMYLCASGFVEVRETQYFGPGTRLLVL.

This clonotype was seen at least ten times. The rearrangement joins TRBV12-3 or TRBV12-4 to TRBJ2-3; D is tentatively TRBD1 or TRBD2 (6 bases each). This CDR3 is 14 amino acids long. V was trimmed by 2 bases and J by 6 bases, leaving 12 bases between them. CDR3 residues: CASSLSQGGDTQYF. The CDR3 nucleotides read TGTGCCAGCAGTTTATCACAGGGAGGCGATACGCAGTATTTT.

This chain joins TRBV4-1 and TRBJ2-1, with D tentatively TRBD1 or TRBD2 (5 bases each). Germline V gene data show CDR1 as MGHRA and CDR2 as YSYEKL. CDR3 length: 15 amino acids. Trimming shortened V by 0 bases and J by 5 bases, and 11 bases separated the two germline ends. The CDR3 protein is CASSQDQGVHNEQFF. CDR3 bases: TGCGCCAGCAGCCAAGACCAGGGAGTCCACAATGAGCAGTTCTTC.

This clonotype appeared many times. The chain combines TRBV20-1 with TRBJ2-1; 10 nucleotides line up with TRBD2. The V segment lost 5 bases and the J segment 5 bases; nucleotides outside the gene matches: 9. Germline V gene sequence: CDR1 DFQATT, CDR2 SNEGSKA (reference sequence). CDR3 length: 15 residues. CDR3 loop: CSAPRTSGADNEQFF. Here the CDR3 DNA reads TGCAGTGCTCCCAGGACTAGCGGAGCTGACAATGAGCAGTTCTTC.

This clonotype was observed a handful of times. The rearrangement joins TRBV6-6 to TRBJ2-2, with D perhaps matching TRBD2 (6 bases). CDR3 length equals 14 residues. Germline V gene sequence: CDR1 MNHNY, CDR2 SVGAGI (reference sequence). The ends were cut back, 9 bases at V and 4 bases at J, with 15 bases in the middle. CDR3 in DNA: TGTGCCAGTAGAGGCGGGACGGCCACCGGGGAGCTGTTTTTT. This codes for CASRGGTATGELFF.

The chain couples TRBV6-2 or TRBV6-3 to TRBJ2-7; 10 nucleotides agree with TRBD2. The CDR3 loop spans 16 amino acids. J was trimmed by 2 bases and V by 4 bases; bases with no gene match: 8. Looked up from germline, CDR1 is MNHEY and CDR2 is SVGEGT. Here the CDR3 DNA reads TGTGCCAGCAGTTTTCGTTCTAGCGGGAGAACCTACGAGCAGTACTTC. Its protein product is CASSFRSSGRTYEQYF.